A selection of T cell receptor beta chains follows, all from one sample in a study of blood T cell repertoires in COVID-19. Profiling relied on immunoSEQ multiplex PCR, and the TCRdb table lists in-frame clones only, not all of them. The sample has approximately 220,000 clones, roughly 84% seen once; the top ten hold 6.8%. The sequencing sample was made of PBMCs or T cells enriched from blood (not recorded which). The origin of the receptors is a woman aged 40 to 50 who had recovered from COVID-19. Each CDR3 is given with its conserved first and last residue. Fields, in order: V gene, D gene, J gene, clone size, CDR3 protein, CDR3 DNA. A D gene is named only where the DNA matches it firmly. Some rows have no size entry. The others give once, few or many, or a class for an expanded clone.

TRBV3-1/TRBV3-2	.	TRBJ2-7	.	CASSQDGSYEQYF	TGTGCCAGCAGCCAAGACGGGAGCTACGAGCAGTACTTC
TRBV28	.	TRBJ1-3	.	CASTPQVAGNTIYF	TGTGCCAGCACCCCCCAGGTTGCGGGAAACACCATATATTTT
TRBV6-5	TRBD1	TRBJ2-1	once	CASRQGANEQFF	TGTGCCAGCCGTCAGGGGGCTAATGAGCAGTTCTTC
TRBV3-1/TRBV3-2	TRBD2	TRBJ2-3	.	CASSPPGLGGDTQYF	TGTGCCAGCAGCCCACCGGGACTAGGTGGAGATACGCAGTATTTT
TRBV19	TRBD1	TRBJ2-5	.	CASKRGGGLSETQYF	TGTGCCAGTAAAAGAGGGGGCGGTTTAAGCGAGACCCAGTACTTC
TRBV5-4	.	TRBJ2-1	.	CASSFNSNEQFF	TGTGCCAGCAGCTTTAATTCCAATGAGCAGTTCTTC
TRBV29-1	TRBD2	TRBJ2-1	.	CSVTSATYNEQFF	TGCAGCGTGACTAGCGCCACATACAATGAGCAGTTCTTC
TRBV7-2	.	TRBJ2-1	.	CASSLSPIQNEQFF	TGTGCCAGCAGCTTAAGTCCCATCCAGAATGAGCAGTTCTTC
TRBV2	.	TRBJ2-7	few	CASSYSPRSYEQYF	TGTGCCAGCAGCTACAGTCCCCGGTCCTACGAGCAGTACTTC
TRBV7-2	TRBD1	TRBJ1-1	.	CASSRNRGRGRSTEAFF	TGTGCCAGCAGCCGGAACAGGGGGCGCGGAAGGAGCACTGAAGCTTTCTTT